This T cell receptor (beta chain) was sequenced in a study of blood T cell repertoires in COVID-19 (TCRdb year 2020). In terms of the full investigation: Samples covering the acute and convalescent phases of COVID-19 were provided by collaborators in the United States, Italy and Spain. The material from the prospective study consisted of cDNA or gDNA derived from T cells, B-cell-depleted T cells, or PBMCs. Deeply sampled blood TCRbeta repertoires from subjects exposed to, actively infected with, or recovered from COVID-19 were included in the dataset. The repertoires were made available in a free public database intended to serve as a resource for research on the immune response to SARS-CoV-2. The samples were drawn from the first 160 participants of the ongoing ImmuneRACE study and from 950 to 1,500 subjects provided by 6 global collaborators. Sample metadata almost always included a de-identified subject ID, COVID-19 status, age in years and sex. Where available, HLA class I and class II types were taken from metadata supplied by the sample provider and were not determined by assay-based typing.

Whole blood was collected in K2EDTA tubes by collaborating institutions according to the institutions' own protocols. For TCRbeta analysis, collaborator samples were shipped as frozen whole blood, as isolated PBMCs, or as DNA extracted from either sample type. Overall study outcomes, separate from this receptor: Clinical and demographic metadata were provided uncurated, with the amount varying by source and participant.

The V and J ends are trimmed by 5 bases and 4 bases, leaving 17 bases between them. The CDR1 and CDR2 encoded by the germline V gene (reference sequence) are SEHNR and FQNEAQ. There are 16 amino acids in the CDR3, from cysteine to phenylalanine inclusive. Of all the DNA, just the CDR3 is kept, 48 bases in frame from base 1. As to this clone: Its target antigen remains unknown. No base-level quality is on record; no much larger clone is a single base apart.

TCRbeta CDR3 regions were amplified from genomic DNA by means of the immunoSEQ Assay, a bias-controlled multiplex PCR. From the authors' description of their analysis: The number of nucleated cells in each sample was estimated from the amplification of reference gene primers within the assay. Sequence reads were collapsed and filtered to measure the absolute abundance of every unique TCRbeta CDR3 rearrangement. For each sample, productive Simpson clonality was calculated as the square root of Simpson's diversity index over productive rearrangements. The table comes from immuneACCESS by way of TCRdb, which keeps in-frame sequences with V and J called. Part of the clones is missing from these tables; in studies checked, under half for an unresolved V gene and the rest for unknown reasons. That table is the source of V, J and clone size, and D and trimming were worked out from the DNA. The sample table records around 130,000 clones; around 80% of these occur just once. The top ten clonotypes cover 1.9% of the sample.

Here the chain combines TRBV7-9 and TRBJ1-4; TRBD1 is a weak D gene call, 5 bases matching. The receptor was isolated from a man aged 65 to 79 with acute or convalescent COVID-19. Sequenced input: peripheral blood. The nucleotide sequence reads as follows: TGTGCCAGCAGCGCATTACGGACATCATTTAATGAAAAACTGTTTTTT. Its product reads: CASSALRTSFNEKLFF.